These 20 T cell receptor beta chains originate from one sample sequenced in a study of T cell repertoires in cytomegalovirus infection. Via MiXCR, TCRdb re-called the reads, giving one row per CDR3 protein. Of about 570,000 distinct CDR3 sequences listed, roughly 42% were seen once; the top ten hold more than 40%. These receptors' targets are unknown. The material was cultured PBMCs, obtained from culture after CMV antigen stimulation. Source of these receptors: a human donor in good health (CMV status not recorded). Some clones in this sample may be carry-over from other donors' samples.

V and J are TRBV28 and TRBJ1-2, with D possibly being TRBD1 (5 bases). Germline loops: CDR1 MDHEN, CDR2 SYDVKM. V was shortened by 8 bases and J by 8 bases, with 12 bases between the two germline ends. The CDR3 loop spans 11 amino acids. In nucleotides, the CDR3 is TGTGCCAGCTGGGACGTCTGGGGCTACACCTTC. Translation gives CASWDVWGYTF.

This clonotype was counted a few times. This chain uses TRBV7-9 with TRBJ1-5; D is unclear. This CDR3 region has 12 residues. V lost 3 bases and J 7 bases, leaving 7 bases between the germline ends. The germline gives CDR1 SEHNR, CDR2 FQNEAQ (reference sequence). The CDR3 DNA reads TGTGCCAGCAGCTTCTCAAGCCAGCCCCAGCATTTT. Its protein is CASSFSSQPQHF.

V is TRBV28 and J is TRBJ2-1; 7 nucleotides line up with TRBD2. After removal of 3 bases from V and 4 bases from J, the junction contained 3 bases not matched to a gene. CDR3 size: 14 residues. Germline CDR1 and CDR2: MDHEN and SYDVKM. This chain's CDR3 is CASSFGRGYNEQFF. CDR3 sequence (DNA): TGTGCCAGCAGTTTTGGGCGGGGGTACAATGAGCAGTTCTTC.

This chain connects TRBV7-9 to TRBJ2-1; 9 bases are a match to TRBD2. CDR3 length: 15 residues. V shed 1 base, J shed 6 bases, and the junction held 4 bases outside the gene matches. Germline values: CDR1 SEHNR, CDR2 FQNEAQ (reference sequence). This CDR3 is CASSLVAGDPNEQFF. CDR3 in DNA: TGTGCCAGCAGCTTAGTAGCGGGAGACCCCAATGAGCAGTTCTTC.

This clonotype came up a few times. The rearrangement uses TRBV19 and TRBJ2-1; 7 bases are shared with TRBD1. The CDR3 consists of 11 residues. The germline V gene has CDR1 LNHDA and CDR2 SQIVND (reference sequence). V was pared by 5 bases and J by 15 bases, with 7 bases of the junction left unmatched. CDR3 residues: CASSDRAAWFF. The CDR3 coding sequence is TGTGCCAGTAGTGACAGGGCCGCGTGGTTCTTC.

This clonotype was picked up a small number of times. This chain joins TRBV11-2 and TRBJ2-1; D is unclear. With 4 bases removed from V and 10 bases from J, the gap between germline ends came to 20 bases. The CDR3 consists of 15 residues. Germline V lookup: CDR1 SGHAT, CDR2 FQNNGV. The CDR3 DNA is TGTGCCAGCAGCTACCAGCCGAGCGCAGGAGTCGAGCAGTTCTTC. Translated: CASSYQPSAGVEQFF.

V is TRBV12-3 or TRBV12-4 and J is TRBJ1-5; D remains unclear. V was cut by 3 bases and J by 6 bases, with 9 bases left in between. The CDR3 has 13 residues. CDR3 loop: CASSFSQIQPQHF. The CDR3 DNA is TGTGCCAGCAGTTTTTCCCAAATTCAGCCCCAGCATTTT.

Only one count was recorded for this clonotype. One end of the junction varies from germline; a read error may be responsible. The genes are TRBV11-2 and TRBJ1-2; D perhaps matches TRBD1 (6 bases). Germline CDR1 and CDR2: SGHAT and FQNNGV. This CDR3 comprises 14 residues. In nucleotides, the CDR3 is TGTGCCCGCAGCGAGGAGATGGGGGGCGTTGGCTACACCTTC. It translates to CARSEEMGGVGYTF.

J is TRBJ1-5 and V is TRBV6-2 or TRBV6-3, with D possibly being TRBD1 (5 bases). This CDR3 comprises 18 residues. Germline CDR1 and CDR2: MNHEY and SVGEGT. V shed 6 bases and J shed 5 bases, with 26 bases lying between them. CDR3 loop: CASRLHPPREEGDQPQHF. The CDR3 DNA follows: TGTGCCAGCAGACTGCACCCCCCTCGGGAAGAAGGGGATCAGCCCCAGCATTTT.

This clonotype was picked up one time. This sequence joins TRBV30 and TRBJ1-2; 8 nucleotides match TRBD1. Trimming removed 3 bases from V and 8 bases from J; junction bases left unmatched: 11. The germline V gene has CDR1 GTSNPN and CDR2 SVGIG (reference sequence). CDR3 length: 14 residues. The CDR3 is CAWRLTGVPKGYTF. The DNA for the CDR3 is TGTGCCTGGAGACTGACAGGGGTCCCTAAAGGCTACACCTTC.

This clonotype was seen a handful of times. V and J are TRBV4-1 and TRBJ1-2, with D possibly matching TRBD1 (5 bases). This CDR3 spans 15 amino acids. In germline, CDR1 is MGHRA, CDR2 YSYEKL. Deletions cut 2 bases from V and 2 bases from J, with 12 bases between. Here the CDR3 DNA reads TGCGCCAGCAGCCAATACCGGGACGGGAACTATGGCTACACCTTC. It translates to CASSQYRDGNYGYTF.

This rearrangement joins TRBV12-3 or TRBV12-4 to TRBJ2-3; tentatively, D is TRBD2 (5 bases). The V gene lost 1 base and the J gene lost 7 bases, with 9 bases spanning the gap. The CDR3 is 13 amino acids. The DNA for the CDR3 is TGTGCCAGCAGTTTAGGAGGAGGTTATACGCAGTATTTT. This gives the protein CASSLGGGYTQYF.

This clonotype was seen repeatedly, ten times or more. The rearrangement uses TRBV7-2 and TRBJ2-5; 7 bases are a match to TRBD2. V was clipped by 0 bases and J by 4 bases; unmatched bases: 5. The CDR3 has 15 residues. The germline gives CDR1 SGHTA, CDR2 FQGNSA. DNA of the CDR3: TGTGCCAGCAGCTTAGCGGGGGGGAGGGCAGAGACCCAGTACTTC. Amino acid sequence: CASSLAGGRAETQYF. Drawing the rest from reference TRBV7-2 and TRBJ2-5, the complete variable domain is GAGVSQSPSNKVTEKGKDVELRCDPISGHTALYWYRQSLGQGLEFLIYFQGNSAPDKSGLPSDRFSAERTGGSVSTLTIQRTQQEDSAVYLCASSLAGGRAETQYFGPGTRLLVL.

V is TRBV29-1 and J is TRBJ2-1, with 8 positions matching TRBD2. The V segment lost 3 bases and the J segment 9 bases; nucleotides outside the gene matches: 7. CDR1 and CDR2 from the germline V gene are SQVTM and ANQGSEA. This CDR3 is built from 13 residues. CDR3 in DNA: TGCAGCGTTGACGGGAGGGCCGGGGGTGAGCAGTTCTTC. Amino acid sequence: CSVDGRAGGEQFF.

The chain links TRBV7-9 to TRBJ2-3; possible D gene TRBD2, 6 bases. CDR1 is SEHNR and CDR2 is FQNEAQ in the germline V gene (reference sequence). This CDR3 has 12 amino acids. V dropped 11 bases and J dropped 3 bases, with 12 bases sitting between them. CDR3 sequence (DNA): TGTGCCTGTTCGGGGGTTACAGATACGCAGTATTTT. Amino acids: CACSGVTDTQYF. The full variable domain, rest sourced from reference TRBV7-9 and TRBJ2-3, is DTGVSQNPRHKITKRGQNVTFRCDPISEHNRLYWYRQTLGQGPEFLTYFQNEAQLEKSRLLSDRFSAERPKGSFSTLEIQRTEQGDSAMYLCACSGVTDTQYFGPGTRLTVL.

The chain joins TRBV12-3 or TRBV12-4 to TRBJ1-5; possibly TRBD1 for D (6 bases). The CDR3 runs 13 residues. Trimming took 6 bases from V and 4 from J, leaving 10 bases between them. For the CDR3, the DNA is TGTGCCAGCAGGACAGGTAGGAATCAGCCCCAGCATTTT. Translation: CASRTGRNQPQHF.

The rearrangement links TRBV27 to TRBJ2-7; 8 bases map to TRBD1. The V gene's germline CDR1 is MNHEY and CDR2 SMNVEV (reference sequence). The CDR3 runs 17 residues. Unmatched junction bases numbered 11, after V lost 1 base and J lost 3 bases. CDR3: CASSLWAGTGLVYEQYF. CDR3 bases: TGTGCCAGCAGTTTATGGGCGGGGACAGGCCTCGTCTACGAGCAGTACTTC.

The sample holds a few counts of this clonotype. The genes are TRBV6-2 or TRBV6-3 and TRBJ1-6, with D possibly matching TRBD1 (6 bases). This CDR3 spans 16 amino acids. Trimming shortened V by 2 bases and J by 6 bases, and 14 bases separated the two germline ends. Germline V lookup: CDR1 MNHEY, CDR2 SVGEGT. In DNA, the CDR3 is TGTGCCAGCAGTTACAACCGGGGACAAGCTAATTCACCCCTCCACTTT. This encodes CASSYNRGQANSPLHF.

In DNA, the CDR3 is TGTGCCAGTAGTATAGTTACAGAGAATCAGCCCCAGCATTTT. Translating it yields CASSIVTENQPQHF. The chain combines TRBV19 with TRBJ1-5; D remains ambiguous. CDR1 LNHDA and CDR2 SQIVND come from the germline V gene (reference sequence). Trimming stripped 1 base from V and 4 bases from J, with 8 bases between. There are 14 residues in the CDR3.

The J gene is TRBJ2-5, the V gene TRBV12-5; a weak D match, TRBD2 (6 bases). Germline V gene sequence: CDR1 LGHNT, CDR2 FRNRAP. CDR3 size: 12 residues. Trimming left V 6 bases short and J 5 bases short, with 10 bases between. The CDR3 sequence is CASGAEGETQYF. As DNA, the CDR3 is TGTGCTAGTGGGGCGGAGGGGGAGACCCAGTACTTC.